This T cell receptor (beta chain) was identified in a study of blood T cell repertoires in COVID-19. V lost 2 bases and J lost 10, with 29 bases in between. This CDR3 has 18 residues. CDR1 is SGHVS, CDR2 FQNEAQ, per germline. Libraries were prepared by immunoSEQ multiplex PCR; TCRdb keeps only in-frame clonotypes and omits some of them. The table has around 100,000 clones, more than 85% seen once; the top ten hold 2.3%. The chain carries TRBV7-8 and TRBJ1-1; TRBD1 might be the D (5 bases). Sequencing input: peripheral blood. This clonotype was sampled from a human donor with active COVID-19. The donor label of this sample is uncertain. CDR3 protein: CASSLYPIQHKDRITAFF. CDR3 nucleotide sequence: TGTGCCAGCAGCTTATACCCCATACAACACAAAGACAGAATAACAGCTTTCTTT.